These 28 T cell receptor beta chains originate from one sample sequenced in a study of metastatic and nonmetastatic thyroid tumors. Patients had received no treatment of any kind before thyroid surgery. TCRdb reprocessed the PCR reads using MiXCR. Seen here are 13,000 to 15,000 clones, 20% to 25% observed once, and the top ten hold over 6%. Sequencing input: tumor tissue. Receptor source: a female donor with papillary thyroid cancer or a benign thyroid nodule (not recorded which). Some clones in this sample may be carry-over from other donors' samples.

The sample holds many counts of this clone. The chain links TRBV6-2 or TRBV6-3 to TRBJ2-5; 8 nucleotides agree with TRBD2. Germline CDR1 reads MNHEY; CDR2 reads SVGEGT. The CDR3 loop spans 14 amino acids. Trimming at V came to 4 bases and at J to 0 bases, leaving 1 base not matched to a gene. CDR3 region: CASSLLADQETQYF. The CDR3 DNA follows: TGTGCCAGCAGTTTACTAGCGGACCAAGAGACCCAGTACTTC.

This clone was counted only a few times. This chain connects TRBV2 to TRBJ2-7; D is ambiguous. The CDR3 is 13 residues long. The germline V gene has CDR1 SNHLY and CDR2 FYNNEI. V was pared by 4 bases and J by 4 bases, with 11 bases between. As DNA, the CDR3 is TGTGCCAGCAGTGCCGGGCTCAAGTACGAGCAGTACTTC. It specifies CASSAGLKYEQYF. The variable domain in full, with the rest retrieved from reference TRBV2 and TRBJ2-7, is EPEVTQTPSHQVTQMGQEVILRCVPISNHLYFYWYRQILGQKVEFLVSFYNNEISEKSEIFDDQFSVERPDGSNFTLKIRSTKLEDSAMYFCASSAGLKYEQYFGPGTRLTVT.

This clone was observed a handful of times. A much bigger clone sits one base away, suggesting this may be a read error. This sequence joins TRBV7-2 and TRBJ1-4; a possible D gene is TRBD1 (5 bases). The CDR3 contains 15 residues. Trimming shortened V by 3 bases and J by 4 bases, and 12 bases separated the two germline ends. Germline loops: CDR1 SGHTA, CDR2 FQGNSA. The CDR3 DNA reads TGTGCCAGCAGCTTGCGGGGGTCCCATAATGAAAAACTGTTTTTT. Protein sequence: CASSLRGSHNEKLFF.

In this sample, this clone turned up many times. The DNA for the CDR3 is TGCAGCGTTGGCATGCGACAGGGTACTGAAGCTTTCTTT. It specifies CSVGMRQGTEAFF. V and J are TRBV29-1 and TRBJ1-1; 7 nucleotides agree with TRBD1. Germline V gene data show CDR1 as SQVTM and CDR2 as ANQGSEA. Trimming removed 4 bases from V and 5 bases from J; junction bases left unmatched: 7. CDR3 length: 13 amino acids.

At least ten counts were recorded for this clone. V is TRBV20-1 and J is TRBJ2-2, with 8 nucleotides matching TRBD2. The V gene's germline CDR1 is DFQATT and CDR2 SNEGSKA (reference sequence). V lost 0 bases to trimming and J lost 3 bases; unmatched junction nucleotides: 3. The CDR3 is 15 amino acids. CDR3 residues: CSARDSGRDTGELFF. The CDR3 DNA is TGCAGTGCTAGAGATTCCGGGAGGGACACCGGGGAGCTGTTTTTT.

This clone was counted a few times. Sequence at one end of the junction differs from germline and may be a read error. V and J are TRBV10-3 and TRBJ2-7, with a weak D call TRBD2 (5 bases). The CDR3 covers 17 residues. Germline V gives CDR1 ENHRY, CDR2 SYGVKD. Here the CDR3 DNA reads TGTGCCGTCAGTGAGATAGCCGTGGCTAGCAGACCATACGAGCAGTACTTC. Protein: CAVSEIAVASRPYEQYF.

This clone came up once. The CDR3 loop is CASSQQGWGLNTEAFF. The CDR3 bases are TGCGCCAGCAGCCAACAGGGTTGGGGTCTGAACACTGAAGCTTTCTTT. The J gene is TRBJ1-1, the V gene TRBV4-1, with TRBD1 as a possible D gene (5 bases). The CDR3 is 16 residues long. V dropped 2 bases and J dropped 0 bases, with 13 bases sitting between them. The germline V gene encodes CDR1 MGHRA and CDR2 YSYEKL.

Remarks on this clone: A junction boundary mismatches the germline segment, possibly from a read error. The gene calls are TRBV20-1 and TRBJ2-7, with 14 positions matching TRBD2. This CDR3 comprises 15 residues. Germline V lookup: CDR1 DFQATT, CDR2 SNEGSKA (reference sequence). This chain's CDR3 is CSAHGTSGRSHEKYF. In nucleotides, the CDR3 is TGCAGTGCCCATGGGACTAGCGGGAGATCCCACGAGAAGTACTTC.

This clone showed up many times. The chain has TRBV7-2 and TRBJ2-1, with no clear D. Trimming left V 3 bases short and J 8 bases short, with 17 bases between. Germline CDR1 SGHTA, CDR2 FQGNSA. The length of the CDR3 is 15 residues. The CDR3: CASSFGPPAQDEQFF. In DNA form, the CDR3 reads TGTGCCAGCAGCTTCGGGCCCCCAGCCCAGGATGAGCAGTTCTTC.

The chain links TRBV20-1 to TRBJ2-2; 9 bases align to TRBD2. Per the germline V gene, CDR1 is DFQATT and CDR2 is SNEGSKA (reference sequence). The CDR3 totals 14 residues. Losses at the gene ends were 6 bases for V and 5 bases for J; bases not matched to a gene: 7. CDR3 DNA: TGCAGTGCAGGGAGCGGGAGGATAACCGGGGAGCTGTTTTTT. Protein: CSAGSGRITGELFF.

There are many counts of this clone. The V call is TRBV29-1, the J call TRBJ2-3; no definite D call. This CDR3 has 12 amino acids. Trimming stripped 4 bases from V and 0 bases from J, with 5 bases between. The germline CDR1 and CDR2 sequences are SQVTM and ANQGSEA. Here the CDR3 reads CSVGGSTDTQYF. The CDR3 nucleotides are TGCAGCGTTGGCGGTAGCACAGATACGCAGTATTTT.

V and J are TRBV19 and TRBJ2-1; 10 positions agree with TRBD2. The CDR3 contains 16 residues. Germline lookup yields CDR1 LNHDA and CDR2 SQIVND (reference sequence). The trim removed 5 bases at V and 0 bases at J, leaving 4 bases unmatched. DNA for the CDR3: TGTGCCAGTAGTGTAGCGGGAGGCAGCTCCTACAATGAGCAGTTCTTC. This encodes CASSVAGGSSYNEQFF.

This clone was seen many times. This chain joins TRBV3-1 and TRBJ1-1; D remains ambiguous. Germline V gene data show CDR1 as LGHDT and CDR2 as YNNKEL (reference sequence). Deletions cut 4 bases from V and 1 base from J, with 7 bases between. The CDR3 length is 13 residues. CDR3 sequence (DNA): TGTGCCAGCAGCCGCCCCGGGAACACTGAAGCTTTCTTT. This translates into CASSRPGNTEAFF.

Ten or more counts support this clone. The gene calls are TRBV6-1 and TRBJ2-1; no clear D. This CDR3 is built from 12 residues. Trimming stripped 8 bases from V and 8 bases from J, with 13 bases between. Germline values: CDR1 MNHNS, CDR2 SASEGT. CDR3 in amino acids: CASSLWSDEQFF. CDR3 sequence (DNA): TGTGCCAGCTCCCTTTGGTCCGATGAGCAGTTCTTC.

V gene TRBV4-3 combines with J gene TRBJ2-2; D might be TRBD2 (5 bases). The ends were cut back, 0 bases at V and 4 bases at J, with 12 bases in the middle. The length of the CDR3 is 16 residues. CDR1 is LGHNA, CDR2 YSLEER, per germline. CDR3 region: CASSQEMRRLTGELFF. CDR3 nucleotides: TGCGCCAGCAGCCAAGAAATGAGGAGGCTCACCGGGGAGCTGTTTTTT.

This clone has a count of ten or more. J is TRBJ2-3 and V is TRBV18; TRBD2 matches 10 bases. Trimming cost V 4 bases and J 5 bases; bases outside gene matches: 6. This CDR3 has 15 amino acids. Germline-derived CDR1 and CDR2 are KGHSH and LQKENI. CDR3: CASSRAGGHGDTQYF. CDR3 coding DNA: TGTGCCAGCTCACGAGCGGGGGGGCACGGAGATACGCAGTATTTT. The variable domain in full, completed from reference TRBV18 and TRBJ2-3, reads NAGVMQNPRHLVRRRGQEARLRCSPMKGHSHVYWYRQLPEEGLKFMVYLQKENIIDESGMPKERFSAEFPKEGPSILRIQQVVRGDSAAYFCASSRAGGHGDTQYFGPGTRLTVL.

This clone is labeled medium-sized. This sample also contains other DNA sequences that code for the same CDR3. The chain uses TRBV7-6 and TRBJ1-4; D unclear. This CDR3 spans 13 amino acids. The germline V and J ends were trimmed by 5 bases and 1 base, with 5 bases remaining between them. CDR1 and CDR2 from the germline V gene are SGHVS and FNYEAQ. For the CDR3, the DNA is TGTGCCAGCAGCCGACGAACTAATGAAAAACTGTTTTTT. Translated: CASSRRTNEKLFF.

This clone showed up many times. V and J are TRBV7-9 and TRBJ2-1; 9 bases match TRBD2. The CDR3 has 15 residues. Trimming cost V 5 bases and J 4 bases; bases outside gene matches: 6. CDR1 and CDR2 (germline): SEHNR, FQNEAQ (reference sequence). This CDR3 is CASSPRTSAYNEQFF. For the CDR3, the DNA is TGTGCCAGCAGCCCCCGGACTAGCGCTTACAATGAGCAGTTCTTC.

The chain joins TRBV5-1 to TRBJ1-3, with TRBD1 as a possible D gene (6 bases). This CDR3 contains 14 residues. The V gene lost 4 bases and the J gene lost 2 bases, with 10 bases spanning the gap. Germline V gives CDR1 SGHRS, CDR2 YFSETQ. CDR3: CASSSGGTGNTIYF. The CDR3 DNA sequence: TGCGCCAGCAGCAGCGGGGGCACTGGAAACACCATATATTTT.

The sample holds many counts of this clone. The V call is TRBV5-1, the J call TRBJ2-3, with TRBD1 identical over 9 bases. The CDR3 spans 14 residues. After removal of 5 bases from V and 3 bases from J, the junction contained 4 bases not matched to a gene. CDR1 is SGHRS and CDR2 is YFSETQ in the germline V gene. The CDR3 bases are TGCGCCAGCAGGAAACAGGGGGCTACAGATACGCAGTATTTT. Translation: CASRKQGATDTQYF.

This clone showed up just a few times. An end of the junction differs from the germline gene, which may be a read error. The genes are TRBV10-3 and TRBJ2-7; 7 positions match TRBD1. Germline V gene data show CDR1 as ENHRY and CDR2 as SYGVKD. CDR3 length: 16 amino acids. The DNA of the CDR3 is TGTGCCATCAGTGACCAACAGGGGCAGCGTTTCTACGAGCATTACTTC. Its translation: CAISDQQGQRFYEHYF.

This clone was seen ten or more times. The chain couples TRBV28 to TRBJ1-4; D perhaps matches TRBD1 (6 bases). CDR3 length: 15 residues. In germline, CDR1 is MDHEN, CDR2 SYDVKM. Trimming shortened V by 5 bases and J by 7 bases, and 17 bases separated the two germline ends. CDR3 coding DNA: TGTGCCAGCAGTCTCCGGGGGGCGCGGGGTGAAAAACTGTTTTTT. Protein sequence: CASSLRGARGEKLFF.

In its sample, this clone was seen many times. The chain carries TRBV9 and TRBJ2-2; 8 bases are shared with TRBD1. Germline CDR1 and CDR2: SGDLS and YYNGEE. The CDR3 runs 15 residues. Germline trimming cut 3 bases from V and 5 bases from J; bases unmatched to any gene: 6. Here the CDR3 DNA reads TGTGCCAGCAGCGGAGGACAGGGACGGACCGGGGAGCTGTTTTTT. It translates to CASSGGQGRTGELFF.

This clone was seen at least ten times. V usage is TRBV7-9 and J usage is TRBJ2-2; D gene uncertain. From germline, CDR1 is SEHNR and CDR2 FQNEAQ (reference sequence). The length of the CDR3 is 14 residues. Deletions cut 1 base from V and 6 bases from J, with 9 bases between. The CDR3 nucleotides read TGTGCCAGCAGCTTAGGGACCGATGCCGGGGAGCTGTTTTTT. Translation: CASSLGTDAGELFF.

This clone is termed medium-sized (0.01 to 0.1%). This chain connects TRBV6-1 to TRBJ2-2; D is undetermined. This CDR3 region has 16 residues. With 5 bases removed from V and 0 bases from J, the gap between germline ends came to 13 bases. Germline V CDR1 and CDR2: MNHNS, SASEGT. CDR3 bases: TGTGCCAGCAGTTCCTATGGACCGGCGAACACCGGGGAGCTGTTTTTT. It specifies CASSSYGPANTGELFF.

This clone was seen at least ten times. The genes are TRBV6-4 and TRBJ2-3; 13 nucleotides match TRBD2. Germline values: CDR1 MRHNA, CDR2 SNTAGT. There are 14 residues in the CDR3. V trimming: 3 bases; J trimming: 6 bases; junction bases outside the gene matches: 0. DNA for the CDR3: TGTGCCAGCAGTGAACTAGCGGGAGGGGATACGCAGTATTTT. Protein product: CASSELAGGDTQYF.

In regard to this clone: At one boundary the junction diverges from the germline segment, which might be a read error. Other DNA sequences from this sample encode an identical CDR3 as well. The chain is built from TRBV6-1 and TRBJ2-2; 7 bases fit TRBD2. The CDR3 totals 14 residues. Germline loops: CDR1 MNHNS, CDR2 SASEGT. The CDR3 bases are TGTGCCACCCTCTTGACTAGCCAAGCCGGCGAGCTTTTTTTT. The encoded protein is CATLLTSQAGELFF.

The chain recombines TRBV20-1 with TRBJ2-7; perhaps TRBD2 as D (6 bases). The CDR3 runs to 14 residues. The germline V gene has CDR1 DFQATT and CDR2 SNEGSKA (reference sequence). Between the trimmed V and J ends, which lost 5 bases and 0 bases, there was a span of 14 bases. The CDR3: CSAEPVAVSYEQYF. The CDR3 DNA reads TGCAGTGCTGAACCTGTAGCGGTCTCCTACGAGCAGTACTTC.